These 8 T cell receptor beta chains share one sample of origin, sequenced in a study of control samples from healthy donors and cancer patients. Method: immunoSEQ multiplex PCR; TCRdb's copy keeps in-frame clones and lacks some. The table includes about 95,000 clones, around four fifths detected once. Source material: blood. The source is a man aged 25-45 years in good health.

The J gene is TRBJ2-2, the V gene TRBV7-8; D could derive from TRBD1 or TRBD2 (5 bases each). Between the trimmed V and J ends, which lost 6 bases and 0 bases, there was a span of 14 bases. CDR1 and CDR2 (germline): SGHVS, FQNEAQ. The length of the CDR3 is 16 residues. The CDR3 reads CASRATGTTNTGELFF. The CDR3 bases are TGTGCCAGCAGGGCTACCGGGACCACGAACACCGGGGAGCTGTTTTTT. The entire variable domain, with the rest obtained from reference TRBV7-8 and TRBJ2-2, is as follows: GAGVSQSPRYKVAKRGQDVALRCDPISGHVSLFWYQQALGQGPEFLTYFQNEAQLDKSGLPSDRFFAERPEGSVSTLKIQRTQQEDSAVYLCASRATGTTNTGELFFGEGSRLTVL.

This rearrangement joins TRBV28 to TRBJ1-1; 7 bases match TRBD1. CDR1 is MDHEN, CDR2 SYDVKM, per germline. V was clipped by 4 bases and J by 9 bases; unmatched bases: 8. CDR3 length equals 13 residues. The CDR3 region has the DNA TGTGCCAGCAGTTATGACAGGGTTGGAAAAGCTTTCTTT. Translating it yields CASSYDRVGKAFF.

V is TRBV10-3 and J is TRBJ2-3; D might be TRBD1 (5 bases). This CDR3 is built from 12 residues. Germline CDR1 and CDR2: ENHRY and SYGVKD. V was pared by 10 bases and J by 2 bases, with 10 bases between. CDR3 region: CATARDTDTQYF. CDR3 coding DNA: TGTGCCACCGCCAGGGACACAGATACGCAGTATTTT.

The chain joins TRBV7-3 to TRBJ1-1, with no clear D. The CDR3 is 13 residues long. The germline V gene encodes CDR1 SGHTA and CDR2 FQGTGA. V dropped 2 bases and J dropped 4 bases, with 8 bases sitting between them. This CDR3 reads CASSLGPLTEAFF. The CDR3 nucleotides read TGTGCCAGCAGCTTAGGGCCTCTCACTGAAGCTTTCTTT.

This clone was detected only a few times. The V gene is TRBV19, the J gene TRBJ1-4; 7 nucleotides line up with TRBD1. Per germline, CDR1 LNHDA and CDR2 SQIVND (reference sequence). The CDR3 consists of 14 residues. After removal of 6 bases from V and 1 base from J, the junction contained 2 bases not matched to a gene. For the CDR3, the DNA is TGTGCCAGTAGGCCAGGGGGAACTAATGAAAAACTGTTTTTT. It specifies CASRPGGTNEKLFF.

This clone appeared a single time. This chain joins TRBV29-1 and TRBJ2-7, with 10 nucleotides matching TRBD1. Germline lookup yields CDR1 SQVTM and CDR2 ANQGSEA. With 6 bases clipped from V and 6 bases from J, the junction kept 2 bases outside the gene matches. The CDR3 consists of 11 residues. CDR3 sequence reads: CSVGDRGEQYF. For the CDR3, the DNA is TGCAGCGTGGGGGACAGGGGCGAGCAGTACTTC.

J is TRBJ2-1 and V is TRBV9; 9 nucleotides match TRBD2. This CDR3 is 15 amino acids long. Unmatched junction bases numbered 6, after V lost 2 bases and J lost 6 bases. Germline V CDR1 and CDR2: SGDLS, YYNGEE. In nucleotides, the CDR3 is TGTGCCAGCAGCGTGACCGGGACTAGCAGCAATGAGCAGTTCTTC. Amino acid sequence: CASSVTGTSSNEQFF.

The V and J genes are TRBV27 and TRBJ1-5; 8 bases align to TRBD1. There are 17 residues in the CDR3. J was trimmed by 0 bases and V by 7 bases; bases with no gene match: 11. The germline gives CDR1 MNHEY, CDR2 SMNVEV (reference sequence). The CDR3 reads CASISGTGFYSNQPQHF. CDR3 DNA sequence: TGTGCCAGCATCTCCGGGACAGGCTTTTATAGCAATCAGCCCCAGCATTTT.